Following are 11 T cell receptor beta chains from one sample sequenced in a study of CD8 T cells in acute hepatitis C reinfection. The time point: naive CD8 control sorted from an acute-time-point sample. Some clones are missing from TCRdb's copy, which holds only in-frame ones; the method was immunoSEQ multiplex PCR. The sample contains some 40,000 clones, 87% of which appear only once. Sample: naive CD8+ T cells from PBMCs. The receptor source for this set is a man aged 25 to 45 with chronic hepatitis C.

The gene calls are TRBV21-1 and TRBJ1-5. TRBV21-1 is classified as a pseudogene. The CDR3 sequence is 13 residues long. CDR3 in amino acids: CASSNPSNQPQHF. The CDR3 DNA reads TGTGCCAGCAGCAACCCTAGCAATCAGCCCCAGCATTTT.

The CDR3 DNA reads TGTGCCAGCAGCGCACCCCGGGGGGGGTCTGGAAACACCATATATTTT. Translating gives CASSAPRGGSGNTIYF. This chain links TRBV7-9 with TRBJ1-3, with a tentative D call TRBD1 (5 bases). Germline lookup yields CDR1 SEHNR and CDR2 FQNEAQ (reference sequence). The CDR3 contains 16 residues. V lost 5 bases and J lost 1, with 15 bases in between.

The chain has TRBV5-6 and TRBJ1-2, with 10 bases matching TRBD1. The CDR3 sequence is 16 residues long. Losses at the gene ends were 4 bases for V and 2 bases for J; bases not matched to a gene: 8. The germline CDR1 and CDR2 sequences are SGHDT and YYEEEE. The CDR3 spells CASSDPRDRGNYGYTF. The CDR3 region has the DNA TGTGCCAGCAGCGACCCCCGGGACAGGGGCAACTATGGCTACACCTTC.

This clone has just one count. The chain carries TRBV4-3 and TRBJ1-4; a possible D gene is TRBD1 (6 bases). The germline gives CDR1 LGHNA, CDR2 YSLEER. The CDR3 has 15 amino acids. Trimming stripped 6 bases from V and 3 bases from J, with 14 bases between. In DNA, the CDR3 is TGCGCCAGCAGATCCGACAGGACGGCTAATGAAAAACTGTTTTTT. Protein sequence: CASRSDRTANEKLFF.

This chain connects TRBV19 to TRBJ1-1, with unresolved D. V was trimmed by 4 bases and J by 7 bases, leaving 16 bases between them. Germline V gene sequence: CDR1 LNHDA, CDR2 SQIVND (reference sequence). This CDR3 has 14 residues. The CDR3 DNA follows: TGTGCCAGTAGTAGGGATAGGTCGTGGGTTGAAGCTTTCTTT. Amino acid sequence: CASSRDRSWVEAFF.

The chain uses TRBV4-1 and TRBJ1-2; tentatively, D is TRBD1 (6 bases). The CDR3 extends over 14 amino acids. Trimming removed 3 bases from V and 3 bases from J, with 11 bases in between. Germline V gene lookup returns CDR1 MGHRA and CDR2 YSYEKL. Written as DNA, the CDR3 is TGCGCCAGCAGCCACCTACAGGGTGACTATGGCTACACCTTC. As protein: CASSHLQGDYGYTF.

The rearrangement joins TRBV5-6 to TRBJ2-6; D uncertain. CDR3 size: 14 residues. Germline lookup yields CDR1 SGHDT and CDR2 YYEEEE. V was clipped by 3 bases and J by 2 bases, with 6 bases between them. CDR3 sequence reads: CASSYPTGANVLTF. CDR3 DNA: TGTGCCAGCAGCTACCCGACTGGGGCCAACGTCCTGACTTTC.

This clone was counted between two and nine times. The rearrangement links TRBV4-1 to TRBJ2-7; D uncertain. Trimming took 0 bases from V and 4 from J, leaving 7 bases between them. The CDR3 sequence is 13 residues long. CDR1 is MGHRA, CDR2 YSYEKL, per germline. CDR3: CASSQDQLYEQYF. Here the CDR3 DNA reads TGCGCCAGCAGCCAAGACCAGCTTTACGAGCAGTACTTC.

The V and J genes are TRBV21-1 and TRBJ2-7; TRBD2 was called by the table and not checked on the DNA. TRBV21-1 is an annotated pseudogene. The CDR3 spans 18 residues. The CDR3 DNA sequence: TGTGCCAGCAGCAAACCGGGACTAGCGGGAGTGGGCTCCTACGAGCAGTACTTC. It translates to CASSKPGLAGVGSYEQYF.

The V call is TRBV7-8, the J call TRBJ2-3; the D gene is possibly TRBD2 (6 bases). The V gene lost 6 bases and the J gene lost 4 bases, with 14 bases spanning the gap. This CDR3 comprises 14 residues. In germline, CDR1 is SGHVS, CDR2 FQNEAQ. CDR3 nucleotide sequence: TGTGCCAGCAGGCCCGGAGGGTCCGCAGATACGCAGTATTTT. Translation gives CASRPGGSADTQYF.

This clone was observed a few times. V gene TRBV30 combines with J gene TRBJ1-2, with 7 bases matching TRBD1. This CDR3 contains 11 residues. The trim removed 5 bases at V and 8 bases at J, leaving 5 bases unmatched. Looked up from germline, CDR1 is GTSNPN and CDR2 is SVGIG (reference sequence). DNA for the CDR3: TGTGCCTGGGTGAAGACAGGGGGCTACACCTTC. It specifies CAWVKTGGYTF.